These 2 T cell receptor beta chains came from one sample sequenced in a study of blood T cell repertoires in COVID-19. Profiling relied on immunoSEQ multiplex PCR, and the TCRdb table lists in-frame clones only, not all of them. The sample records thousands of clones, 74% being singletons. Source material: peripheral blood. The receptors originated from a man between 60 and 75 years old with acute or convalescent COVID-19.

The J gene is TRBJ2-7, the V gene TRBV28; D may be TRBD2 (5 bases). Germline V gives CDR1 MDHEN, CDR2 SYDVKM. Trimming cost V 8 bases and J 4 bases, with 6 bases left between them. This CDR3 has 10 residues. CDR3 sequence (DNA): TGTGCCAGCCGAGGGTACGAGCAGTACTTC. This sequence encodes CASRGYEQYF.

V is TRBV10-3 and J is TRBJ2-1; 8 bases align to TRBD2. V shed 4 bases and J 9 bases; nucleotides not matched to a gene: 20. Germline V gene sequence: CDR1 ENHRY, CDR2 SYGVKD. The CDR3 totals 18 residues. The CDR3 nucleotides are TGTGCCATCAGTGTTACGGAAACCGGGACTAGGAGTAAGGTTGAGCAGTTCTTC. This translates into CAISVTETGTRSKVEQFF.